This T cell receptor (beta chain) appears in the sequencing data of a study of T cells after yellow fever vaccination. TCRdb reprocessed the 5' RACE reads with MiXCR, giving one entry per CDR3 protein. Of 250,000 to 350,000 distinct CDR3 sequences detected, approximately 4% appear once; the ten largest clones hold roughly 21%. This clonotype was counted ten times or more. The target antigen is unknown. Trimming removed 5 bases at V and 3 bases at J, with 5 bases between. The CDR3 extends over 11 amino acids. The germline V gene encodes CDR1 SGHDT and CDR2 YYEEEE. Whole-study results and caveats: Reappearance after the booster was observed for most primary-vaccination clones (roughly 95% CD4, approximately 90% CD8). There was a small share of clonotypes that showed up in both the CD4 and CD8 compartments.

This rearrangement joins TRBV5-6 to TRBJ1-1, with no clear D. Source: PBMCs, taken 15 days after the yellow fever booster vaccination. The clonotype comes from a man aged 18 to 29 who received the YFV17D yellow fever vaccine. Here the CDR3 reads CASRRDTEAFF. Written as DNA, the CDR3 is TGTGCCAGCAGGAGGGACACTGAAGCTTTCTTT.